Listed here are 30 T cell receptor beta chains from one sample, sequenced in a study of T-cell memory formation after mild COVID-19. Via MiXCR, TCRdb re-called the 5' RACE reads, giving one row per CDR3 protein. Found here are some 97,000 distinct CDR3 sequences, approximately 12% of them singletons; the top ten hold roughly two fifths. Input material: PBMCs or a T cell subset sorted from them (not recorded which). The receptors originated from a young man who had mild COVID-19 (a few samples of this study predate the infection). Cell type and time point are not known.

The V and J genes are TRBV5-1 and TRBJ1-1; a weak D match, TRBD1 (5 bases). Looked up from germline, CDR1 is SGHRS and CDR2 is YFSETQ. Trimming removed 5 bases from V and 0 bases from J, with 11 bases in between. CDR3 length: 14 amino acids. The CDR3 DNA is TGCGCCAGCAGTGGGGGACGGATGAACACTGAAGCTTTCTTT. Translation: CASSGGRMNTEAFF. The entire variable domain, with the rest obtained from reference TRBV5-1 and TRBJ1-1, is as follows: KAGVTQTPRYLIKTRGQQVTLSCSPISGHRSVSWYQQTPGQGLQFLFEYFSETQRNKGNFPGRFSGRQFSNSRSEMNVSTLELGDSALYLCASSGGRMNTEAFFGQGTRLTVV.

This clonotype was observed a few times. V gene TRBV7-9 combines with J gene TRBJ2-5; D might be TRBD1 (6 bases). The V gene's germline CDR1 is SEHNR and CDR2 FQNEAQ (reference sequence). V lost 4 bases and J 0 bases, leaving 6 bases between the germline ends. CDR3 length: 13 amino acids. The CDR3 sequence is CASSWDNQETQYF. CDR3 in DNA: TGTGCCAGCAGCTGGGACAACCAAGAGACCCAGTACTTC.

This clonotype has only a few counts. The rearrangement links TRBV29-1 to TRBJ2-7; possibly TRBD1 for D (6 bases). Germline CDR1 SQVTM, CDR2 ANQGSEA. The germline V and J ends were trimmed by 4 bases and 2 bases, with 18 bases remaining between them. The CDR3 spans 15 residues. The CDR3 DNA reads TGCAGCGTTGCGCTACCCGGGACACCTACCTACGAGCAGTACTTC. This translates into CSVALPGTPTYEQYF.

The rearrangement links TRBV13 to TRBJ2-7; TRBD1 matches at 7 bases. Germline V gives CDR1 PRHDT, CDR2 FYEKMQ (reference sequence). There are 13 residues in the CDR3. Trimming cost V 1 base and J 6 bases; bases outside gene matches: 3. In nucleotides, the CDR3 is TGTGCCAGCAGCTTAGAAGGGGGCGTCGAGCAGTACTTC. As protein: CASSLEGGVEQYF.

The J gene is TRBJ1-2, the V gene TRBV13, with 9 nucleotides matching TRBD1. The CDR3 sequence is 15 residues long. Germline V gene lookup returns CDR1 PRHDT and CDR2 FYEKMQ (reference sequence). V trimming: 6 bases; J trimming: 2 bases; junction bases outside the gene matches: 7. CDR3: CASRLQGARNYGYTF. CDR3 in DNA: TGTGCCAGCAGACTACAGGGGGCAAGAAACTATGGCTACACCTTC.

This clonotype appeared a few times. The chain recombines TRBV7-9 with TRBJ2-1; D is ambiguous. Germline lookup yields CDR1 SEHNR and CDR2 FQNEAQ (reference sequence). The CDR3 loop spans 16 amino acids. The V end was cut by 5 bases, the J end by 6 bases, with 20 bases between. CDR3 DNA sequence: TGTGCCAGCAGCCCCCGCTCTATCTCCTTGGGCAATGAGCAGTTCTTC. Translated, it gives CASSPRSISLGNEQFF. The full variable domain, in which reference TRBV7-9 and TRBJ2-1 provide the parts outside the CDR3, is DTGVSQNPRHKITKRGQNVTFRCDPISEHNRLYWYRQTLGQGPEFLTYFQNEAQLEKSRLLSDRFSAERPKGSFSTLEIQRTEQGDSAMYLCASSPRSISLGNEQFFGPGTRLTVL.

This clonotype was detected a few times. The gene calls are TRBV4-1 and TRBJ2-5; 9 bases fit TRBD2. V was pared by 0 bases and J by 2 bases, with 4 bases of the junction left unmatched. The CDR3 covers 16 residues. Germline V lookup: CDR1 MGHRA, CDR2 YSYEKL. For the CDR3, the DNA is TGCGCCAGCAGCCAAGATGCGGGGGGGGTACAAGAGACCCAGTACTTC. Translating it yields CASSQDAGGVQETQYF.

The chain is built from TRBV7-9 and TRBJ2-7; D gene unclear. The length of the CDR3 is 11 residues. V gave up 5 bases and J gave up 5 bases, with 7 bases separating them. The germline V gene has CDR1 SEHNR and CDR2 FQNEAQ (reference sequence). As DNA, the CDR3 is TGTGCCAGCAGCCTTCGAGACGAGCAGTACTTC. Its protein is CASSLRDEQYF.

In this sample, this clonotype turned up a few times. V usage is TRBV4-1 and J usage is TRBJ2-3, with 11 nucleotides matching TRBD2. The CDR3 has 21 amino acids. CDR1 is MGHRA and CDR2 is YSYEKL in the germline V gene. J gave up 2 bases and V 3 bases, and 19 bases lay outside the gene matches. The CDR3 sequence: CASSHRDGVILAGVSTDTQYF. CDR3 nucleotide sequence: TGCGCCAGCAGCCACCGCGACGGGGTAATACTAGCGGGAGTTTCCACAGATACGCAGTATTTT.

This clonotype occurred many times. The genes are TRBV5-1 and TRBJ2-5; 11 bases are a match to TRBD1. The CDR3 has 17 amino acids. V was pared by 4 bases and J by 4 bases, with 12 bases of the junction left unmatched. Germline values: CDR1 SGHRS, CDR2 YFSETQ. The CDR3 is CASSLSRTGGLGETQYF. As DNA, the CDR3 is TGCGCCAGCAGCCTGTCCCGGACAGGGGGCTTGGGAGAGACCCAGTACTTC. Full variable domain (rest looked up from reference TRBV5-1 and TRBJ2-5): KAGVTQTPRYLIKTRGQQVTLSCSPISGHRSVSWYQQTPGQGLQFLFEYFSETQRNKGNFPGRFSGRQFSNSRSEMNVSTLELGDSALYLCASSLSRTGGLGETQYFGPGTRLLVL.

The chain employs TRBV24-1 and TRBJ2-5; 13 bases line up with TRBD2. The CDR3 has 16 amino acids. V was pared by 4 bases and J by 3 bases, with 4 bases of the junction left unmatched. Germline V CDR1 and CDR2: KGHDR, SFDVKD. The CDR3, as DNA: TGTGCCACCAGTGAGGGACTAGCGGGGATAGAAGAGACCCAGTACTTC. It yields the protein CATSEGLAGIEETQYF.

This rearrangement joins TRBV7-6 to TRBJ2-7; D is perhaps TRBD2 (6 bases). The CDR3 runs 17 residues. Germline CDR1 SGHVS, CDR2 FNYEAQ. Trimming left V 1 base short and J 7 bases short, with 23 bases between. CDR3 in amino acids: CASSLVIRGGASGEQYF. The DNA for the CDR3 is TGTGCCAGCAGCTTAGTTATACGTGGCGGGGCGTCGGGAGAGCAGTACTTC. Together with reference TRBV7-6 and TRBJ2-7, the CDR3 gives the full variable domain: GAGVSQSPRYKVTKRGQDVALRCDPISGHVSLYWYRQALGQGPEFLTYFNYEAQQDKSGLPNDRFSAERPEGSISTLTIQRTEQRDSAMYRCASSLVIRGGASGEQYFGPGTRLTVT.

This clonotype was found many times. V gene TRBV12-3 or TRBV12-4 combines with J gene TRBJ1-5; D uncertain. V was cut by 6 bases and J by 5 bases, with 8 bases left in between. This CDR3 is 12 amino acids long. CDR3 sequence (DNA): TGTGCCAGCAGCCCCCTCGATCAGCCCCAGCATTTT. Translated: CASSPLDQPQHF.

This clonotype was counted between two and nine times. The chain uses TRBV5-5 and TRBJ2-7, with D hard to call. Germline V gene lookup returns CDR1 SGHKS and CDR2 YYEKEE (reference sequence). The CDR3 extends over 14 amino acids. V was cut by 0 bases and J by 2 bases, with 9 bases left in between. The CDR3 protein is CASSLAWGPYEQYF. The CDR3 DNA follows: TGTGCCAGCAGCTTGGCGTGGGGTCCCTACGAGCAGTACTTC.

The V call is TRBV19, the J call TRBJ2-5; D might be TRBD2 (5 bases). The CDR3 sequence is 10 residues long. V was pared by 6 bases and J by 7 bases, with 6 bases between. Germline assignment: CDR1 LNHDA and CDR2 SQIVND (reference sequence). This chain's CDR3 is CASSAGTQYF. Here the CDR3 DNA reads TGTGCCAGTAGCGCGGGGACCCAGTACTTC.

The CDR3 region is CASSQIRGTGNNTEAFF. CDR3 bases: TGCGCCAGCAGCCAGATCCGAGGGACAGGAAATAACACTGAAGCTTTCTTT. The V and J genes are TRBV4-1 and TRBJ1-1; 8 positions match TRBD1. The CDR3 has 17 amino acids. From germline, CDR1 is MGHRA and CDR2 YSYEKL. J lost 2 bases, V lost 3 bases, and 11 bases had no gene match.

This clonotype appeared many times. V usage is TRBV29-1 and J usage is TRBJ2-5; TRBD2 agrees at 11 bases. The CDR3 is 15 residues long. CDR1 is SQVTM, CDR2 ANQGSEA, per germline. The V gene end was trimmed by 4 bases and the J gene end by 3 bases; junction bases not matched to a gene: 7. The CDR3 DNA sequence: TGCAGCGTTGTTTTCTCGGGACTAGCGGAAGAGACCCAGTACTTC. Translating gives CSVVFSGLAEETQYF.

The rearrangement joins TRBV6-1 to TRBJ1-2; D is possibly TRBD1 (5 bases). CDR1 and CDR2 from the germline V gene are MNHNS and SASEGT. Trimming took 8 bases from V and 4 from J, leaving 14 bases between them. This CDR3 spans 13 amino acids. CDR3 nucleotide sequence: TGTGCCAGCGCCCCGGGACTACCCTATGGCTACACCTTC. Its protein is CASAPGLPYGYTF.

In this sample, this clonotype turned up a few times. The chain is built from TRBV21-1 and TRBJ2-3; the table's D call, TRBD2, was not checked against the DNA. TRBV21-1 corresponds to a pseudogene. The CDR3 covers 16 residues. The CDR3 protein is CASSKRGGGAFDTQYF. The CDR3 region has the DNA TGTGCCAGCAGCAAACGAGGCGGGGGGGCTTTCGATACGCAGTATTTT.

There are a few counts of this clonotype. The chain joins TRBV6-5 to TRBJ1-2; D uncertain. Trimming stripped 0 bases from V and 7 bases from J, with 21 bases between. The CDR3 runs to 17 residues. Germline V gene lookup returns CDR1 MNHEY and CDR2 SVGAGI. The CDR3 spells CASSYSGTGASRGGYTF. CDR3 nucleotides: TGTGCCAGCAGTTACTCGGGCACGGGAGCCTCGAGAGGTGGCTACACCTTC.

The chain carries TRBV7-6 and TRBJ2-7; maybe TRBD1 (5 bases). CDR1 is SGHVS and CDR2 is FNYEAQ in the germline V gene. This CDR3 contains 12 residues. V lost 7 bases and J 6 bases, leaving 13 bases between the germline ends. The CDR3 is CASNPLGREQYF. As DNA, the CDR3 is TGTGCCAGCAACCCGCTGGGGCGCGAGCAGTACTTC. Filled out from reference TRBV7-6 and TRBJ2-7, the complete variable domain reads GAGVSQSPRYKVTKRGQDVALRCDPISGHVSLYWYRQALGQGPEFLTYFNYEAQQDKSGLPNDRFSAERPEGSISTLTIQRTEQRDSAMYRCASNPLGREQYFGPGTRLTVT.

This clonotype was detected a few times. The V and J genes are TRBV2 and TRBJ2-7; no reliable D call. The CDR3 has 12 amino acids. Per germline, CDR1 SNHLY and CDR2 FYNNEI. V lost 10 bases and J lost 2, with 12 bases in between. The CDR3 sequence: CATIEVTYEQYV. CDR3 in DNA: TGTGCCACCATCGAGGTAACCTACGAGCAGTACGTC.

The rearrangement joins TRBV28 to TRBJ2-7; TRBD1 matches 8 bases. Germline CDR1 reads MDHEN; CDR2 reads SYDVKM. This CDR3 is built from 12 residues. Trimming at V came to 3 bases and at J to 6 bases, leaving 1 base not matched to a gene. The CDR3 sequence is CASSFDRGEQYV. The DNA for the CDR3 is TGTGCCAGCAGTTTTGACAGGGGCGAGCAGTACGTC.

This clonotype occurred a few times. The gene calls are TRBV6-5 and TRBJ2-3; D ambiguous. CDR3 length equals 17 residues. CDR1 and CDR2 (germline): MNHEY, SVGAGI. V lost 0 bases and J lost 0, with 13 bases in between. The CDR3 sequence: CASSYSFTLTSTDTQYF. Here the CDR3 DNA reads TGTGCCAGCAGTTACTCGTTTACATTGACTAGCACAGATACGCAGTATTTT.

This clonotype was seen a few times. The gene calls are TRBV5-1 and TRBJ2-7, with 8 bases lining up with TRBD1. Trimming took 0 bases from V and 7 from J; bases not matched to a gene: 12. CDR3 length: 16 amino acids. Germline V gene sequence: CDR1 SGHRS, CDR2 YFSETQ. The CDR3 reads CASSLEGRQGAGEQYF. Here the CDR3 DNA reads TGCGCCAGCAGCTTGGAAGGGCGGCAGGGGGCTGGGGAGCAGTACTTC.

This clonotype appeared many times. The genes are TRBV24-1 and TRBJ2-3, with D tentatively TRBD2 (6 bases). In germline, CDR1 is KGHDR, CDR2 SFDVKD. Between the trimmed V and J ends, which lost 8 bases and 3 bases, there was a span of 11 bases. The CDR3 extends over 13 amino acids. CDR3 DNA sequence: TGTGCCACCATGGACTATCAGACAGATACGCAGTATTTT. Its protein is CATMDYQTDTQYF.

This clonotype came up a few times. The rearrangement uses TRBV4-1 and TRBJ2-1; 11 bases align to TRBD2. The CDR3 contains 16 residues. In germline, CDR1 is MGHRA, CDR2 YSYEKL. The trim removed 5 bases at V and 10 bases at J, leaving 13 bases unmatched. This chain's CDR3 is CASSVETSGATGEQFF. For the CDR3, the DNA is TGCGCCAGCAGCGTTGAGACTAGCGGGGCCACCGGGGAGCAGTTCTTC.

This clonotype was counted between two and nine times. The rearrangement joins TRBV6-5 to TRBJ2-7; D may be TRBD2 (6 bases). Looked up from germline, CDR1 is MNHEY and CDR2 is SVGAGI. The CDR3 totals 14 residues. Trimming took off 6 bases at V and 4 bases at J, with 16 bases between the two ends. In DNA, the CDR3 is TGTGCCAGCAGACAATTCGGGAGTGCATACGAGCAGTACTTC. This gives the protein CASRQFGSAYEQYF.

The table lists this clonotype with a few counts. V gene TRBV2 combines with J gene TRBJ2-2; D could derive from TRBD1 or TRBD2 (6 bases each). The germline V and J ends were trimmed by 4 bases and 9 bases, with 18 bases remaining between them. Germline V CDR1 and CDR2: SNHLY, FYNNEI. The CDR3 is made up of 15 amino acids. CDR3 sequence reads: CASSVSGAVARELFF. CDR3 sequence (DNA): TGTGCCAGCAGTGTATCGGGGGCGGTGGCCCGGGAGCTGTTTTTT.

This clonotype was observed a few times. J is TRBJ1-2 and V is TRBV9, with D tentatively TRBD1 (5 bases). The CDR3 is 17 residues long. Germline-derived CDR1 and CDR2 are SGDLS and YYNGEE. The V end was cut by 0 bases, the J end by 7 bases, with 22 bases between. The CDR3 here is CASSVGVSVGDHFGYTF. CDR3 DNA sequence: TGTGCCAGCAGCGTAGGGGTTAGTGTAGGGGACCACTTTGGCTACACCTTC. The full variable domain, rest sourced from reference TRBV9 and TRBJ1-2, is DSGVTQTPKHLITATGQRVTLRCSPRSGDLSVYWYQQSLDQGLQFLIQYYNGEERAKGNILERFSAQQFPDLHSELNLSSLELGDSALYFCASSVGVSVGDHFGYTFGSGTRLTVV.